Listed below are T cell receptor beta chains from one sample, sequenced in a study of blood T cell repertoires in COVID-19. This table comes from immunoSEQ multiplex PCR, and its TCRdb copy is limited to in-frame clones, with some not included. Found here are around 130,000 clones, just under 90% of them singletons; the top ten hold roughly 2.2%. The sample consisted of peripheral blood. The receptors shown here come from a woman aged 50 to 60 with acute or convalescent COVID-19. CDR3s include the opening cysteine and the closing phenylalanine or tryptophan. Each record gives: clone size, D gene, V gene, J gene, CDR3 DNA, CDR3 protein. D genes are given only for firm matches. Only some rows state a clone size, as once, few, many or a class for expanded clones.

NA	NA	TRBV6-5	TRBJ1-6	TGTGCCAGCACCAGTGGACAATCGAATTCACCCCTCCACTTT	CASTSGQSNSPLHF
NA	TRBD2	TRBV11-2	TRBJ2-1	TGTGCCAGCAGCTTGGAATTAGCGGGAGGGCCCATTGAGCAGTTCTTC	CASSLELAGGPIEQFF
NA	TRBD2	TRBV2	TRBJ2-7	TGTGCCAGCAGTGGACTAGCGGGCTCCTACGAGCAGTACTTC	CASSGLAGSYEQYF
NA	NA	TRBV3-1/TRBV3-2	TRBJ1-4	TGTGCCAGCAGCCAAGACAGGGTTCAAAAACTGTTTTTT	CASSQDRVQKLFF
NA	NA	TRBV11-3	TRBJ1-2	TGTGCCAGCAGCTTATACGGGCGGGATTATGGCTACACCTTC	CASSLYGRDYGYTF
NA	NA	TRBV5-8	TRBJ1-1	TGTGCCAGCAGATTTCAAGGGGCGAACACTGAAGCTTTCTTT	CASRFQGANTEAFF
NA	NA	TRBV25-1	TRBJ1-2	TGTGCCAGCAGCGAGAGGGATGGCTACACCTTC	CASSERDGYTF
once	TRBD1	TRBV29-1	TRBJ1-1	TGCAGCGACAGGGGGCGGACTGAAGCTTTCTTT	CSDRGRTEAFF
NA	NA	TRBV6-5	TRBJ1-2	TGTGCCAGCAGTTACTCCTCTAACGGGGACTATGGCTACACCTTC	CASSYSSNGDYGYTF
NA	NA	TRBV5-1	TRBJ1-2	TGCGCCAGCAGCTTGGTTGAGGACAGATCAGGCTACACCTTC	CASSLVEDRSGYTF
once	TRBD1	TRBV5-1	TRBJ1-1	TGCGCCAGCAGCCCGAGGGCCGACAGGGACACTGAAGCTTTCTTT	CASSPRADRDTEAFF
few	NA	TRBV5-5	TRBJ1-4	TGTGCCAGCAGCTTGGAAGGAGGCGGGGGTGAAAAACTGTTTTTT	CASSLEGGGGEKLFF
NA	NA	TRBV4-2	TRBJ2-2	TGTGCCAGCAGCCAAGAAAACAGGGAGAACACCGGGGAGCTGTTTTTT	CASSQENRENTGELFF
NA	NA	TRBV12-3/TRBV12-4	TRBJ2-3	TGTGCCAGCACCCCCGGACTGAATACGCAGTATTTT	CASTPGLNTQYF
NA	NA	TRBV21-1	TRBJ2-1	TGTGCCAGCAGCTCGGTGGGCCCTTCGGAGCGGCAGTTCTACAATGAGCAGTTCTTC	CASSSVGPSERQFYNEQFF
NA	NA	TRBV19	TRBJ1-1	TGTGCCAGTAGTCCAGGGGTGTGGACTGAAGCTTTCTTT	CASSPGVWTEAFF
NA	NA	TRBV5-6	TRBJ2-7	TGTGCCAGCAGCTTCGACACCTCCTACGAGCAGTACTTC	CASSFDTSYEQYF
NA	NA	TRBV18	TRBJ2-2	TGTGCCAGCTCACCACCGGGGCGTGGGTCGAACGGGGAGCTGTTTTTT	CASSPPGRGSNGELFF
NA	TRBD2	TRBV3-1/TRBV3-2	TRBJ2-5	TGTGCCAGCAGCCCTGGGACTAGAGGGACCCAGTACTTC	CASSPGTRGTQYF
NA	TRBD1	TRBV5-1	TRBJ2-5	TGCGCCAGCAGCTACCGGACAGGGGGCGAAGAGACCCAGTACTTC	CASSYRTGGEETQYF
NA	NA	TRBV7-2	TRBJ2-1	TGTGCCAGCCGACTTACTAGCTCCCTCTACAATGAGCAGTTCTTC	CASRLTSSLYNEQFF
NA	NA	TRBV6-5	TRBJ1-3	TGTGCCAGCAGTTACCAGACGGGGAGCTCTGGAAACACCATATATTTT	CASSYQTGSSGNTIYF
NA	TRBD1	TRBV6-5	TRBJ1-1	TGTGCCAGCATTCGGGACAGGGGGCAGGATGAAGCTTTCTTT	CASIRDRGQDEAFF
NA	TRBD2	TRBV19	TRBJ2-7	TGTGCCAGTAGTATTGTAGCGGGGACGAACTACGAGCAGTACTTC	CASSIVAGTNYEQYF
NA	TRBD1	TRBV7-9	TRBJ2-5	TGTGCCAGCAGCCCCAACAGGGGGCGTCTAGAGACCCAGTACTTC	CASSPNRGRLETQYF
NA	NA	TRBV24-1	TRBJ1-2	TGTGCCACCAGTGACCGTACCGGAGATGGCTACACCTTC	CATSDRTGDGYTF
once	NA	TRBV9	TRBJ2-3	TGTGCCAGCAGCCCACCCGGGACTCCGTACGATACGCAGTATTTT	CASSPPGTPYDTQYF
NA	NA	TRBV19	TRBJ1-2	TGTGCCAGTAGTACCAGGACAGTAATGGACTATGGCTACACCTTC	CASSTRTVMDYGYTF
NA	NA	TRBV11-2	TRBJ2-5	TGTGCCAGCAGCTCCCGTAAGGGGGGGCTTATTGAGACCCAGTACTTC	CASSSRKGGLIETQYF